This T cell receptor (beta chain) was sequenced in a study of identifying expanded T cells in peripheral blood. Study-level findings and limits: Across healthy donors, higher total template counts meant significantly greater approximately two-week count variance. Differentially abundant clones: about 1.3 between replicates, 16.4 at about 13 days, less than 20 at four.

After removal of 2 bases from V and 5 bases from J, the junction contained 4 bases not matched to a gene. Per germline, CDR1 MNHEY and CDR2 SVGAGI. The CDR3 length is 15 residues. TCRdb's copy holds only in-frame clones and misses some; the assay was immunoSEQ multiplex PCR. The data contain tens of thousands of clones, 82% of them singletons. Regarding this clone: Antigen specificity is unknown.

Collection occurred without any documented infections or immune events in donors. This receptor was identified in a person between 18 and 75 years old in good health. Source material: blood. The genes are TRBV6-5 and TRBJ2-1; 9 bases are shared with TRBD1. CDR3 amino acids: CASSYGDRAHNEQFF. The CDR3 DNA reads TGTGCCAGCAGTTACGGGGACAGGGCCCACAATGAGCAGTTCTTC.